This TCR beta chain was captured by sequencing in a study of T-cell reconstitution after alpha-beta-depleted transplantation in children. Regarding the study as a whole: Two months or so post-transplant, alpha-beta T cells reportedly derived from several hundred expanded graft clones.

In germline, CDR1 is ENHRY, CDR2 SYGVKD. The V end lost 8 bases, the J end lost 2 bases, and 22 bases lay between the germline ends. The CDR3 runs 16 residues. The TCRbeta library incorporated unique molecular identifiers. Using its own MiXCR run on the PCR reads, TCRdb lists one record per CDR3 protein. This table has 200,000 to 250,000 distinct CDR3 sequences, approximately 11% appearing once. The sample holds one count of this clonotype. Antigen specificity is unknown. One base away lies a much larger clone, so this may be a sequencing read error. V gene TRBV10-3 combines with J gene TRBJ2-7; D is uncertain. The receptor was derived from a child younger than two with acute myeloid leukemia, due to receive a stem cell transplant. This material consisted of PBMCs, taken before TCRalphabeta/CD19-depleted stem cell transplant. CDR3: CAIGAAQHSLPYEQYF. The CDR3 DNA reads TGTGCCATCGGTGCGGCACAGCACAGCTTACCCTACGAGCAGTACTTC.